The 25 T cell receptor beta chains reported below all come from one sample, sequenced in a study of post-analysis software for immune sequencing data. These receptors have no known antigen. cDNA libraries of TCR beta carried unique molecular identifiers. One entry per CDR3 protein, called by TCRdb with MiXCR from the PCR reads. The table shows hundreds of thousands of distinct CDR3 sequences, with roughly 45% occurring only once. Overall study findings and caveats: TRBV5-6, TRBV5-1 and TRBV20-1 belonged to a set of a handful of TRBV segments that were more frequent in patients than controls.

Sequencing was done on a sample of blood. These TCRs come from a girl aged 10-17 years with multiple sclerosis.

CDR3 sequence (DNA): TGTGCCAGCAGTGATAGGGTTCCGTTGTGGGGCTACACCTTC. Translating gives CASSDRVPLWGYTF. This chain uses TRBV25-1 with TRBJ1-2; no clear D. The CDR3 has 14 residues. CDR1 and CDR2 (germline): MGHDK, SYGVNS. V was clipped by 3 bases and J by 8 bases, with 16 bases between them.

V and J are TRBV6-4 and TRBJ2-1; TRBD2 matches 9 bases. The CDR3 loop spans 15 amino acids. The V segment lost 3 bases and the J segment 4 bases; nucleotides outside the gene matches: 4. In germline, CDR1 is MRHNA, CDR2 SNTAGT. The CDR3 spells CASSEVAGGYNEQFF. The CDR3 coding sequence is TGTGCCAGCAGTGAGGTGGCGGGAGGGTACAATGAGCAGTTCTTC.

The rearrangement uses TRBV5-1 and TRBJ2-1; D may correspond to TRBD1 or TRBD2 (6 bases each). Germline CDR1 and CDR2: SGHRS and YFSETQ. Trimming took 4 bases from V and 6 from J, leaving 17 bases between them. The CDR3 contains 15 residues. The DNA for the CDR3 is TGCGCCAGCAGCCCCGGAGGGGGAAACGTCAATGAGCAGTTCTTC. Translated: CASSPGGGNVNEQFF.

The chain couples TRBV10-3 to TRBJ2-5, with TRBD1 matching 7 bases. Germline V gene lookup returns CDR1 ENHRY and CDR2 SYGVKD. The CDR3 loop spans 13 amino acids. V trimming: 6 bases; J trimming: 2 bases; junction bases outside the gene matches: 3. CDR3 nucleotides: TGTGCCATCAGCCCGGGACAGCAAGAGACCCAGTACTTC. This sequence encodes CAISPGQQETQYF.

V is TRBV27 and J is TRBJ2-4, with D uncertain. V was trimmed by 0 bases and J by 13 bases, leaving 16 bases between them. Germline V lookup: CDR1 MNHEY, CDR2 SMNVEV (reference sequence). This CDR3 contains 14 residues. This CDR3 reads CASSLSGGSREQYF. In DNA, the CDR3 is TGTGCCAGCAGTTTATCGGGTGGGTCTCGAGAGCAGTACTTC.

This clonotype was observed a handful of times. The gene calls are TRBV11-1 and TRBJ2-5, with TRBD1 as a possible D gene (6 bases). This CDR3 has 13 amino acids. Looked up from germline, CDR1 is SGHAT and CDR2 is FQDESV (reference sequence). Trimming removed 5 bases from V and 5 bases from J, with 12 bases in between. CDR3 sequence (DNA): TGTGCCAGCAGCAACAGGGATGGGGAGACCCAGTACTTC. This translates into CASSNRDGETQYF.

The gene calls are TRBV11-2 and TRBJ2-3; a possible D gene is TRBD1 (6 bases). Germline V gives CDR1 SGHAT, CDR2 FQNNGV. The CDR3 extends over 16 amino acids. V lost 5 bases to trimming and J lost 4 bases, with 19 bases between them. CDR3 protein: CASSNPPGQYPDTQYF. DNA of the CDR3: TGTGCCAGCAGCAACCCTCCGGGACAATACCCAGATACGCAGTATTTT.

CDR3 in amino acids: CASSLVPGLAGEGEQFF. DNA of the CDR3: TGTGCCAGCAGCTTAGTCCCGGGACTAGCGGGAGAGGGTGAGCAGTTCTTC. The J gene is TRBJ2-1, the V gene TRBV7-8; 14 bases align to TRBD2. The CDR3 is made up of 17 amino acids. With 1 base clipped from V and 9 bases from J, the junction kept 8 bases outside the gene matches. The V gene's germline CDR1 is SGHVS and CDR2 FQNEAQ. The whole variable domain, filled in from reference TRBV7-8 and TRBJ2-1, reads GAGVSQSPRYKVAKRGQDVALRCDPISGHVSLFWYQQALGQGPEFLTYFQNEAQLDKSGLPSDRFFAERPEGSVSTLKIQRTQQEDSAVYLCASSLVPGLAGEGEQFFGPGTRLTVL.

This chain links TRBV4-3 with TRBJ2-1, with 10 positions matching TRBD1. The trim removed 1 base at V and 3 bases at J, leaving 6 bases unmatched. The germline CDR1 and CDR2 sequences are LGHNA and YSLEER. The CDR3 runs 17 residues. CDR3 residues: CASSQVVGTGDYNEQFF. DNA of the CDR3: TGCGCCAGCAGCCAAGTGGTGGGGACAGGGGACTACAATGAGCAGTTCTTC.

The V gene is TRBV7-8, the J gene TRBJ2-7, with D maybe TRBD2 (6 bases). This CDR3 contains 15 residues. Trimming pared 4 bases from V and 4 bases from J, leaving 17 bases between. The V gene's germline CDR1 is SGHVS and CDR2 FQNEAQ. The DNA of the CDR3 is TGTGCCAGCAGCTCCCCAGGGCCTGGGGGGTACGAGCAGTACTTC. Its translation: CASSSPGPGGYEQYF.

As DNA, the CDR3 is TGTGCCAGCAGTGATAGCTACACTGAAGCTTTCTTT. As protein: CASSDSYTEAFF. This chain links TRBV2 with TRBJ1-1; D uncertain. This CDR3 is built from 12 residues. The V gene lost 3 bases and the J gene lost 3 bases, with 5 bases spanning the gap. The germline V gene has CDR1 SNHLY and CDR2 FYNNEI.

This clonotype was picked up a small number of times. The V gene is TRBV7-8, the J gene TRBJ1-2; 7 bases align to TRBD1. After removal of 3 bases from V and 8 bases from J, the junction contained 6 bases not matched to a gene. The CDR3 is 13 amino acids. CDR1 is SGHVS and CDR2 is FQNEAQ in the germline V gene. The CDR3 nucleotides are TGTGCCAGCAGCTTTGACAGGGCGTTGGGCTACACCTTC. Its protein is CASSFDRALGYTF.

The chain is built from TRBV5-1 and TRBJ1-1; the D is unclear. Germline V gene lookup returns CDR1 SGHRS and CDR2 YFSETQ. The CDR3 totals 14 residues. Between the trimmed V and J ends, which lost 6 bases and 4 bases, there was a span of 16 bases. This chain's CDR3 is CASTLDAGATEAFF. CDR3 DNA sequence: TGCGCCAGCACTCTGGATGCCGGAGCCACTGAAGCTTTCTTT.

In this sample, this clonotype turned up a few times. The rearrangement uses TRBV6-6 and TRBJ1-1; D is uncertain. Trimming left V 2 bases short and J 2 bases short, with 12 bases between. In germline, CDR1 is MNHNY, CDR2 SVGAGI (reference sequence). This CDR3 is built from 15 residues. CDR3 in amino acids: CASSYPAGANTEAFF. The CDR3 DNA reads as TGTGCCAGCAGTTACCCTGCAGGAGCTAACACTGAAGCTTTCTTT.

The CDR3, as DNA: TGTGCCAGCAGCGTAGTCGGGGGGCTGACTGAAGCTTTCTTT. It translates to CASSVVGGLTEAFF. The rearrangement uses TRBV9 and TRBJ1-1; TRBD1 is a possible D gene (6 bases). The germline gives CDR1 SGDLS, CDR2 YYNGEE. The V gene lost 0 bases and the J gene lost 5 bases, with 11 bases spanning the gap. The CDR3 sequence is 14 residues long. The variable domain in full, with the rest retrieved from reference TRBV9 and TRBJ1-1, is DSGVTQTPKHLITATGQRVTLRCSPRSGDLSVYWYQQSLDQGLQFLIQYYNGEERAKGNILERFSAQQFPDLHSELNLSSLELGDSALYFCASSVVGGLTEAFFGQGTRLTVV.

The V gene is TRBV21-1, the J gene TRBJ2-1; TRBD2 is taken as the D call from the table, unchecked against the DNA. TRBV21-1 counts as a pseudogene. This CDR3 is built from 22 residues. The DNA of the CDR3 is TGTGCCAGCAGCAAGGACAGGGAGGGACTAGCGGGAGGGAGGATCGGCTACAATGAGCAGTTCTTC. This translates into CASSKDREGLAGGRIGYNEQFF.

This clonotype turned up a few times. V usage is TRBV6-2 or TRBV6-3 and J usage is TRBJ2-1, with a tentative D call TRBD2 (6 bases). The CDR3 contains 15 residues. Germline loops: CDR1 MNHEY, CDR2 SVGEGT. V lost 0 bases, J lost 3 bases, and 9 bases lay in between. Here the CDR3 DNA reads TGTGCCAGCAGTTACTCCATTAGCGGCTACAATGAGCAGTTCTTC. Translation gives CASSYSISGYNEQFF.

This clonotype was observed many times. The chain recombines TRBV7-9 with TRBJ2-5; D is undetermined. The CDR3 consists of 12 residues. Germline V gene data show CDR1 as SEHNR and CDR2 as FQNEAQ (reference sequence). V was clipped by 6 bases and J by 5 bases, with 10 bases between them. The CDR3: CASSLMGETQYF. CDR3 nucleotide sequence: TGTGCCAGCAGTTTAATGGGCGAGACCCAGTACTTC. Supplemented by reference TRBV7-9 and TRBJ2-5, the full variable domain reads DTGVSQNPRHKITKRGQNVTFRCDPISEHNRLYWYRQTLGQGPEFLTYFQNEAQLEKSRLLSDRFSAERPKGSFSTLEIQRTEQGDSAMYLCASSLMGETQYFGPGTRLLVL.

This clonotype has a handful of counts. The CDR3 coding sequence is TGTGCCAGCACCAGGCAGAACTACGAGCAGTACTTC. Translated, it gives CASTRQNYEQYF. V and J are TRBV28 and TRBJ2-7; no reliable D call. Germline V gene lookup returns CDR1 MDHEN and CDR2 SYDVKM. Trimming removed 7 bases at V and 3 bases at J, with 10 bases between. This CDR3 spans 12 amino acids.

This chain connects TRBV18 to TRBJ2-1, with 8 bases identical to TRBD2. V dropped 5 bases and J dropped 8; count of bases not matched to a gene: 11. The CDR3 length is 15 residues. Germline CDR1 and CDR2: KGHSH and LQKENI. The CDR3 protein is CASSASGSRNDEQFF. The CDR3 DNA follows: TGTGCCAGCTCAGCCAGCGGGAGCAGGAACGATGAGCAGTTCTTC.

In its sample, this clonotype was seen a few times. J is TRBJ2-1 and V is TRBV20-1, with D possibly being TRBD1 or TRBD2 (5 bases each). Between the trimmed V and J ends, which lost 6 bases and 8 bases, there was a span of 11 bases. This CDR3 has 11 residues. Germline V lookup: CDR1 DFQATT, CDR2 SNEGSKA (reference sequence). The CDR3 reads CSAGTFDEQFF. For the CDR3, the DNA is TGCAGTGCCGGGACGTTCGATGAGCAGTTCTTC.

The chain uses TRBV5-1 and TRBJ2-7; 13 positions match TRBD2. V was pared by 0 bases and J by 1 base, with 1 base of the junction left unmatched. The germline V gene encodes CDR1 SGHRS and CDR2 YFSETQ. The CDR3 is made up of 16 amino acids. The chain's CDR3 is CASSLEGLAGSYEQYF. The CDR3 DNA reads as TGCGCCAGCAGCTTGGAGGGACTAGCGGGGTCCTACGAGCAGTACTTC.

The CDR3 region is CSASTLALAGRDEQFF. DNA of the CDR3: TGCAGTGCTAGCACCCTCGCGTTAGCGGGAAGGGATGAGCAGTTCTTC. V is TRBV20-1 and J is TRBJ2-1; 8 bases align to TRBD2. Germline assignment: CDR1 DFQATT and CDR2 SNEGSKA (reference sequence). The CDR3 consists of 16 residues. V shed 3 bases, J shed 8 bases, and the junction held 15 bases outside the gene matches.

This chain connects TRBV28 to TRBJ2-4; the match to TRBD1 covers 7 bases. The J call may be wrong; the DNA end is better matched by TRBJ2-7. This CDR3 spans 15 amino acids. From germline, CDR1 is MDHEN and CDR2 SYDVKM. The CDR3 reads CASSSDYRGRYEQYF. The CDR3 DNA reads TGTGCCAGCAGTTCCGATTACAGGGGAAGGTACGAGCAGTACTTC.

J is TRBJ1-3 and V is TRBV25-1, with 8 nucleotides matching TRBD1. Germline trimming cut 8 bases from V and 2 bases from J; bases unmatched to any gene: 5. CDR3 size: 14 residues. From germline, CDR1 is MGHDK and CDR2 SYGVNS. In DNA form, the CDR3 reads TGTGCCAGCGGAGACAGGGGAACTGGAAACACCATATATTTT. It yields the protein CASGDRGTGNTIYF.